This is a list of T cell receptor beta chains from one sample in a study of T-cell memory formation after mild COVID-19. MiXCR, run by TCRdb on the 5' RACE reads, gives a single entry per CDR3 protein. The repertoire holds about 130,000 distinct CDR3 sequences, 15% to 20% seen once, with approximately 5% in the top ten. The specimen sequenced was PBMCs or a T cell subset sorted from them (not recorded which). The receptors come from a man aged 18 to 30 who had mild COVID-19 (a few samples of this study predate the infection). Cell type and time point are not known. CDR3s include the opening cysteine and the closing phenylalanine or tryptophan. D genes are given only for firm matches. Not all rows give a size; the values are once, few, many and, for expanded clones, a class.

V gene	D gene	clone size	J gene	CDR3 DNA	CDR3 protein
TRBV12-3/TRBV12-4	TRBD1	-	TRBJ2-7	TGTGCCAGCAGTCCAGCCGGGACAGGGTTTCTCTACGAGCAGTACTTC	CASSPAGTGFLYEQYF
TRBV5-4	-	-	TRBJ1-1	TGTGCCAGCAGCGACAAGGGGAGGTTGGGCACTGAAGCTTTCTTT	CASSDKGRLGTEAFF
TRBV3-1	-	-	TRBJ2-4	TGTGCCAGCAGTCTCTATGGACAGTTAGCCAAAAACATTCAGTACTTC	CASSLYGQLAKNIQYF
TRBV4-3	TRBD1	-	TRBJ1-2	TGCGCCAGCAGCCGGACAGGGCCAGCTAACTATGGCTACACCTTC	CASSRTGPANYGYTF
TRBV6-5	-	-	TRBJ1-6	TGTGCCAGCAGTTACTCGAGGGTTAATTCACCCCTCCACTTT	CASSYSRVNSPLHF
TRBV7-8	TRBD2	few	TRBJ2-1	TGTGCCAGCAGCGCTTCAGGACTAGCGGACGGTGAGCAGTTCTTC	CASSASGLADGEQFF
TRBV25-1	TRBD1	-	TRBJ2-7	TGTGCCAGCACCAGGGGGCCTCCCCACGAGCAGTACTTC	CASTRGPPHEQYF
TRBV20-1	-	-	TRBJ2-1	TGCAGTGCCATGATCGGCACCTACAATGAGCAGTTCTTC	CSAMIGTYNEQFF
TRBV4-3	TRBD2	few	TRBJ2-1	TGCGCCAGCAGCCTAGAAGGACGGGGGGATACCTACAATGAGCAGTTCTTC	CASSLEGRGDTYNEQFF
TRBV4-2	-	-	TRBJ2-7	TGTGCCAGCAGCCGCGGGCCGCTCACCTACGAGCAGTACTTC	CASSRGPLTYEQYF
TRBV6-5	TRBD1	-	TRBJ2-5	TGTGCCAGCAGTCGGGACAGGGCGTCGGGGGGCCAAGAGACCCAGTACTTC	CASSRDRASGGQETQYF
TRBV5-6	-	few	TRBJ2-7	TGTGCCAGCAGCAGCAGCCCGTTATCCTACGAGCAGTACTTC	CASSSSPLSYEQYF
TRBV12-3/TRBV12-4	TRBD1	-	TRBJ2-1	TGTGCCAGCAGCCCCGACTGGACAGGGAACAATGAGCAGTTCTTC	CASSPDWTGNNEQFF
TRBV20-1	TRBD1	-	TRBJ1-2	TGCAGTGCTTTCAAACGGACAGGGAAGGGGTCTTGGGTCTATGGCTACACCTTC	CSAFKRTGKGSWVYGYTF
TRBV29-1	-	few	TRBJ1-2	TGCAGCGTCGGGACTGGCTATGGCTACACCTTC	CSVGTGYGYTF
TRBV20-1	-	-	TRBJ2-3	TGCAGTGCTATTCGGGACCTCGGGGCTAGCACAGATACGCAGTATTTT	CSAIRDLGASTDTQYF
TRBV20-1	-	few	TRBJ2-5	TGCAGTGCCGCCCCTGGAGAGACCCAGTACTTC	CSAAPGETQYF
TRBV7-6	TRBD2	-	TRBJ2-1	TGTGCCAGCAGCGAGACTAGCGGGGTCGGTGAGCAGTTCTTC	CASSETSGVGEQFF
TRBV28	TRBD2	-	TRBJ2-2	TGTGCCAGCAGCGCTCAGGCGGGGGCGAACACCGGGGAGCTGTTTTTT	CASSAQAGANTGELFF
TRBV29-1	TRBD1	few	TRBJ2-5	TGCAGCGTCGTGACAGGGGCAGAGACCCAGTACTTC	CSVVTGAETQYF
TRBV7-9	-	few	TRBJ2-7	TGTGCCAGCAGCTTAGAGCCGGGTTCCGAGCAGTACTTC	CASSLEPGSEQYF
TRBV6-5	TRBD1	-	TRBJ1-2	TGTGCCAGCACCGACAAGACCGACAGGGTCGGTAACTATGGCTACACCTTC	CASTDKTDRVGNYGYTF
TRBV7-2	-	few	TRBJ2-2	TGTGCCAGCAGCCCCCAAGTAACCGGGGAGCTGTTTTTT	CASSPQVTGELFF
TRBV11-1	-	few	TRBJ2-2	TGTGCCAGCAGTAAAAACGCCGGGGGGCTACCGAACACCGGGGAGCTGTTTTTT	CASSKNAGGLPNTGELFF
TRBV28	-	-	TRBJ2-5	TGTGCCAGCAGCTCATCCCCGGGACTGGGGCCTTTTCGGTACTTC	CASSSSPGLGPFRYF
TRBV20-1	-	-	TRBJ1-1	TGCAGTGCTAGGACCCGGATGGGGTGGGACACTGAAGCTTTCTTT	CSARTRMGWDTEAFF
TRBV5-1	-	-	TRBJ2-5	TGCGCCAGCAGCTGGAGGACTGAAGGACAGACCCAGTACTTC	CASSWRTEGQTQYF
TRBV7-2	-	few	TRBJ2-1	TGTGCCAGCAGCCGAGCCCCCCTAGCACTCTCCTACAATGAGCAGTTCTTC	CASSRAPLALSYNEQFF
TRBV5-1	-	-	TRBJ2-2	TGCGCCAGCAGCTTGGTTGGGACTTTCAACACCGGGGAGCTGTTTTTT	CASSLVGTFNTGELFF
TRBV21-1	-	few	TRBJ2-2	TGTGCCAGCAGCAAATGCCCCCCCACTAGCGGGGGGCCCAACGGGGAGCTGTTTTTT	CASSKCPPTSGGPNGELFF
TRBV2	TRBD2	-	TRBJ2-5	TGTGCCAGCAGATCGACTAGCGGGGGGGGAAAGACCCAGTACTTC	CASRSTSGGGKTQYF
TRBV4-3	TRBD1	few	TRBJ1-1	TGCGCCAGCAGCCAAGGGACAGGGGCAGCTTTCTTT	CASSQGTGAAFF
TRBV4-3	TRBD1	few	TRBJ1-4	TGCGCCAGCAGCGCCGGGACAGTTACGGGGTCAACTAATGAAAAACTGTTTTTT	CASSAGTVTGSTNEKLFF
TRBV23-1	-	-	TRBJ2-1	TGCGCCAGCACTCTCGACAGGCCCAATGAGCAGTTCTTC	CASTLDRPNEQFF
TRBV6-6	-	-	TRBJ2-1	TGTGCCAGCACCGACTCCGGAGCCGTGGGTGAGCAGTTCTTC	CASTDSGAVGEQFF
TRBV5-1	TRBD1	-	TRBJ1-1	TGCGCCAGCAGCTTGACAGACAGGGGGACTGAAGCTTTCTTT	CASSLTDRGTEAFF
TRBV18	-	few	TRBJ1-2	TGTGCCAGCTCACCAATTAGTAAATCCCTCTATGGCTACACCTTC	CASSPISKSLYGYTF
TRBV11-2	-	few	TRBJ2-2	TGTGCCAGCAGCCTAATTAGGTACACCGGGGAGCTGTTTTTT	CASSLIRYTGELFF
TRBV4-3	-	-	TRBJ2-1	TGCGCCAGCAGCCAAGCGGTAGATGGGTACAATGAGCAGTTCTTC	CASSQAVDGYNEQFF
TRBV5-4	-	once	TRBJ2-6	TGTGCCAGGGGGGGGGGCCGTTCTGGGGCCAACGTCCTGACTTTC	CARGGGRSGANVLTF
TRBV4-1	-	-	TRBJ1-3	TGCGCCAGCAGCCAGGCGATCACGGTGCCCTCTGGAAACACCATATATTTT	CASSQAITVPSGNTIYF
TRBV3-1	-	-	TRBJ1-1	TGTGCCAGCAGCCGCCGGACGGTGAACACTGAAGCTTTCTTT	CASSRRTVNTEAFF
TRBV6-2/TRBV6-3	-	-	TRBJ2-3	TGTGCCAGCAGTTACCGCTTCACAGATACGCAGTATTTT	CASSYRFTDTQYF
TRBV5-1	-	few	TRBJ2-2	TGCGCCAGCAGCATAGGGTCGAACACCGGGGAGCTGTTTTTT	CASSIGSNTGELFF
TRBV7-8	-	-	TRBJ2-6	TGTGCCAGCAGCACCAGGGTATGGGGGGCCAACGTCCTGACTTTC	CASSTRVWGANVLTF
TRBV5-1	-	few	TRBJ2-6	TGCGCCAGCAGTGACGACTCTGGGGCCAACGTCCTGACTTTC	CASSDDSGANVLTF
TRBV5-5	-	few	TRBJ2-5	TGTGCCAGCAGCTTGGTGGGGGCCGCAGAGACCCAGTACTTC	CASSLVGAAETQYF
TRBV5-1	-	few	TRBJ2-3	TGCGCCAGTACCGTCCCGTCGGAAGATACGCAGTATTTT	CASTVPSEDTQYF
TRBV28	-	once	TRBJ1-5	TGTGCCAGCAGTACCCCCGGGGGGTATAGCAATCAGCCCCAGCATTTT	CASSTPGGYSNQPQHF
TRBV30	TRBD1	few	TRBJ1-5	TGTGCCTGGAGTACCGGACAGGGTTCGCCCCAGCATTTT	CAWSTGQGSPQHF
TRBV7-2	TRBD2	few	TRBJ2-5	TGTGCCAGCAGCATCAAGACTAGCGCGTTCACCCAGTACTTC	CASSIKTSAFTQYF
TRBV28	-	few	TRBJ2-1	TGTGCCAGCAGTTCCACAACCGGACAGTACCACAATGAGCAGTTCTTC	CASSSTTGQYHNEQFF
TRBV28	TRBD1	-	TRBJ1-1	TGTGCCAGCAGTCTCCGGGACAGGGTTACTGAAGCTTTCTTT	CASSLRDRVTEAFF
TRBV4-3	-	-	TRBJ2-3	TGCGCCAGCAGCCAAGGGGGGGGGCCAGATACGCAGTATTTT	CASSQGGGPDTQYF